This T cell receptor (beta chain) is drawn from a study of CD8+CD57+ T cells in acquired aplastic anemia. Study overall: When averaged, DNA from sorted CD4+ and CD8+ cells came to around 3.4 ug. General study results and limits: Researchers reported that CD8+ Simpson's diversity was not significantly different in patients versus controls. The same twenty-nine CD8+ CDR3 sequences occurred in patients and in controls.

A remark on this clonotype: The antigen remains undetermined.

CDR1 and CDR2 (germline): SEHNR, FQNEAQ (reference sequence). The CDR3 runs 15 residues. V lost 2 bases to trimming and J lost 3 bases, with 11 bases between them. Profiles of TCR beta VDJ and CDR3 were generated from a genomic DNA template. TCRdb fed the reads into MiXCR, producing one record per CDR3 protein. Counted here are about 190,000 distinct CDR3 sequences, under 70% occurring once; the ten biggest clones make up 46%. The chain has TRBV7-9 and TRBJ2-4; the D is unclear. Sequencing used sorted CD4+, CD8+, or CD8+CD57+ T cells (not recorded which) from PBMCs. The sequence came from a human donor with severe aplastic anemia or a healthy control (not recorded which). The CDR3 is CASSLMSLGKNIQYF. The DNA of the CDR3 is TGTGCCAGCAGCTTAATGTCTCTGGGCAAAAACATTCAGTACTTC.